The present TCR beta chain was sequenced within a study of T cell changes during pregnancy in multiple sclerosis. Assay used: immunoSEQ multiplex PCR; TCRdb lists only in-frame clones, some missing. This table holds about 40,000 clones, 80% to 90% found once. V was pared by 9 bases and J by 3 bases, with 9 bases of the junction left unmatched. CDR1 and CDR2 from the germline V gene are MDHEN and SYDVKM. The length of the CDR3 is 14 residues. This clonotype was sampled from a female donor with multiple sclerosis, enrolled in a pregnancy study. The V gene is TRBV28, the J gene TRBJ1-2; 8 bases are a match to TRBD1. This specimen was CD4+ T cells from peripheral blood mononuclear cells, taken before pregnancy. The CDR3 is CASRIQGEDYGYTF. Written as DNA, the CDR3 is TGTGCCAGTCGAATACAGGGGGAGGACTATGGCTACACCTTC.